This T cell receptor beta chain stems from a study of T cell repertoires in cytomegalovirus infection (dated by TCRdb to between 2019 and 2020). Background for the entire study: Peptide stimulations targeted recently identified HLA-C-restricted CMV epitopes, whose presentation resists viral immunomodulation, together with well-studied HLA-B-restricted epitopes. Donor HLA type was relevant to the analysis, as public TCR beta signatures indicated carriage of CMV infection together with the matching HLA type.

This clonotype has just a few counts. It lacks a known antigen. Per-base quality was not reported, and no clone a single base away is much larger than it. Study-wide findings and limitations: In the ex vivo response, HLA-C-restricted CMV-specific TCR beta clonotypes were dominant, and in two of eight donors the single most frequent clonotype came from this HLA-C-restricted group. In both this cohort and an independent approximately 370-donor cohort, the cumulative frequency of public TCR beta family members distinguished carriers of CMV infection plus the relevant HLA type.

The sample was run on an Illumina HiSeq 1500. In-frame beta chains were kept once TCRdb had trimmed the public reads at Q25 with fastp and called clones with MiXCR. Each record represents a unique CDR3 protein, reported with the most common genes and DNA among its rows. This sample holds 700,000 to 850,000 distinct CDR3 sequences; around a third were observed only once. The top ten clones comprise around an eighth of the sample. The treatment or condition label here, explained by the study, means: in vitro stimulation with specific CMV peptide epitopes to enrich CMV-specific T cells. Trimming accounts for 4 bases at V and 2 bases at J, while the number of junction bases matched to no gene is 12. Including the terminal cysteine and phenylalanine, the CDR3 comprises 17 residues. Only the CDR3 DNA stays, 51 bases, in frame from base 1. The germline V gene specifies SGHDN as CDR1 and FVKESK as CDR2.

The specimen comprised cultured CD8+ T cells from PBMCs, sampled from culture after CMV antigen stimulation. The sequence derives from a human donor in good health (CMV status not recorded). Some clones in this sample may be carry-over from other donors' samples. The V gene is TRBV14 and the J gene is TRBJ2-3, and TRBD2 aligns with 7 junction nucleotides. The nucleotides read TGTGCCAGCAGCCCCAGGTTCAGCGGGAACTACACAGATACGCAGTATTTT. This sequence encodes CASSPRFSGNYTDTQYF.